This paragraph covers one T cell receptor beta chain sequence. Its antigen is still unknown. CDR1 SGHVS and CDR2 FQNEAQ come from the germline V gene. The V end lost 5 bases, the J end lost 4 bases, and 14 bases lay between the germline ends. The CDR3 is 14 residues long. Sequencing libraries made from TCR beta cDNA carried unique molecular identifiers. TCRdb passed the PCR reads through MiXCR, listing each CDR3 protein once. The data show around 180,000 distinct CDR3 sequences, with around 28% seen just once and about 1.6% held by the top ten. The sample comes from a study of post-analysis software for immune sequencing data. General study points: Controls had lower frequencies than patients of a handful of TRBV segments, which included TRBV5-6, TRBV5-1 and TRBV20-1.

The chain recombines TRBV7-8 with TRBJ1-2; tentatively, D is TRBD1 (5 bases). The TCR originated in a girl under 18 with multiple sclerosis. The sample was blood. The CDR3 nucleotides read TGTGCCAGCAGCCCCTCCGGGGCCTCCTATGGCTACACCTTC. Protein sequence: CASSPSGASYGYTF.